The entry below gives a single T cell receptor (beta chain) sequence along with its context. This CDR3 is 13 amino acids long. The germline V gene has CDR1 MDHEN and CDR2 SYDVKM. V gave up 6 bases and J gave up 8 bases; unmatched junction bases: 6. Method: immunoSEQ multiplex PCR; TCRdb's copy keeps in-frame clones and lacks some. The data contain around 400,000 clones, 89% of them singletons. This entry comes from a study of blood T cell repertoires in COVID-19. Across the whole study: Acute and convalescent COVID-19 samples came from the United States, Italy and Spain. The cDNA or gDNA used as material had been derived from T cells, B-cell-depleted T cells, or PBMCs.

Material: peripheral blood. The source is a middle-aged man with acute or convalescent COVID-19. The genes are TRBV28 and TRBJ1-4; 7 nucleotides align to TRBD1. CDR3 bases: TGTGCCAGCAGAAGGACAGGCGGGGAAAAACTGTTTTTT. The encoded protein is CASRRTGGEKLFF.